These 10 T cell receptor beta chains share one sample of origin, sequenced in a study of cytomegalovirus exposure and HLA in healthy donors. Use of 60 Vbeta and 13 Jbeta primers characterized the PCR. Generated by immunoSEQ multiplex PCR, the TCRdb table keeps only in-frame clones and is missing some. The ten most abundant clones cover roughly 1.2% of a sample with about 200,000 clones. What was sequenced was PBMCs. All receptors come from a girl aged 2 to 10 in good health and CMV-seropositive.

The gene calls are TRBV6-5 and TRBJ2-3, with 10 nucleotides matching TRBD2. The CDR3 contains 14 residues. The germline CDR1 and CDR2 sequences are MNHEY and SVGAGI. Trimming took 6 bases from V and 4 from J; bases not matched to a gene: 4. CDR3 nucleotides: TGTGCCAGCAGCTCCGGACTAGCGGCAGATACGCAGTATTTT. Its translation is CASSSGLAADTQYF.

The gene calls are TRBV5-5 and TRBJ1-3; D call uncertain. CDR3 length: 13 amino acids. Trimming took 2 bases from V and 4 from J, leaving 7 bases between them. Germline V CDR1 and CDR2: SGHKS, YYEKEE (reference sequence). The CDR3 here is CASSLFQGNTIYF. CDR3 coding DNA: TGTGCCAGCAGCTTATTCCAAGGAAACACCATATATTTT.

V usage is TRBV27 and J usage is TRBJ2-1, with TRBD1 matching over 10 bases. The CDR3 has 17 amino acids. Germline loops: CDR1 MNHEY, CDR2 SMNVEV (reference sequence). The trim removed 5 bases at V and 4 bases at J, leaving 11 bases unmatched. As DNA, the CDR3 is TGTGCCAGCAGTCCACAAACCGGGACAGGGGTTTACAATGAGCAGTTCTTC. Encoded protein: CASSPQTGTGVYNEQFF.

V and J are TRBV15 and TRBJ2-6; D is possibly TRBD1 (6 bases). This CDR3 has 16 residues. Deletions cut 4 bases from V and 0 bases from J, with 10 bases between. Germline CDR1 reads LNHNV; CDR2 reads YYDKDF (reference sequence). CDR3 coding DNA: TGTGCCACCAGCAAGACAGGTTTCTCTGGGGCCAACGTCCTGACTTTC. This sequence encodes CATSKTGFSGANVLTF. The whole variable domain, remainder taken from reference TRBV15 and TRBJ2-6, is DAMVIQNPRYQVTQFGKPVTLSCSQTLNHNVMYWYQQKSSQAPKLLFHYYDKDFNNEADTPDNFQSRRPNTSFCFLDIRSPGLGDTAMYLCATSKTGFSGANVLTFGAGSRLTVL.

CDR3 in DNA: TGTGCCAGCAGTGCTTCTCTAGTGGGCTATGGCTACACCTTC. Its protein product is CASSASLVGYGYTF. The V and J genes are TRBV25-1 and TRBJ1-2, with D unresolved. Germline-derived CDR1 and CDR2 are MGHDK and SYGVNS. The CDR3 spans 14 residues. V lost 4 bases and J lost 4, with 13 bases in between.

The rearrangement links TRBV19 to TRBJ2-3; 9 nucleotides align to TRBD2. Germline V gives CDR1 LNHDA, CDR2 SQIVND (reference sequence). V lost 6 bases to trimming and J lost 4 bases; unmatched junction nucleotides: 8. There are 15 residues in the CDR3. The CDR3 nucleotides read TGTGCCAGTAGGAGGACTAGCGAGAACTCAGATACGCAGTATTTT. It translates to CASRRTSENSDTQYF.

The rearrangement joins TRBV7-3 to TRBJ2-1, with TRBD2 matching 8 bases. This CDR3 spans 14 amino acids. Germline trimming cut 6 bases from V and 15 bases from J; bases unmatched to any gene: 16. Germline assignment: CDR1 SGHTA and CDR2 FQGTGA. The CDR3 protein is CASRGTSSSFEVFF. The CDR3 DNA is TGTGCCAGCAGAGGGACTAGTAGCTCTTTCGAGGTGTTCTTC.

V is TRBV15 and J is TRBJ1-5; 9 bases map to TRBD1. There are 15 residues in the CDR3. The germline CDR1 and CDR2 sequences are LNHNV and YYDKDF (reference sequence). With 5 bases clipped from V and 4 bases from J, the junction kept 6 bases outside the gene matches. The CDR3 region has the DNA TGTGCCACCAGCGGCCTGGGGACAGGGAATCAGCCCCAGCATTTT. Translated, it gives CATSGLGTGNQPQHF.

This chain links TRBV25-1 with TRBJ2-3; 8 bases agree with TRBD2. This CDR3 comprises 16 residues. Germline lookup yields CDR1 MGHDK and CDR2 SYGVNS. V dropped 3 bases and J dropped 2; count of bases not matched to a gene: 7. CDR3 in amino acids: CASSEQTSAATDTQYF. Here the CDR3 DNA reads TGTGCCAGCAGTGAGCAGACTAGCGCGGCCACAGATACGCAGTATTTT.

As to this clone: Different DNA sequences within this sample yield the same CDR3. J is TRBJ1-1 and V is TRBV5-1, with D unclear. Trimming pared 0 bases from V and 5 bases from J, leaving 8 bases between. CDR1 is SGHRS and CDR2 is YFSETQ in the germline V gene. The CDR3 extends over 13 amino acids. The CDR3 region is CASSLVGETEAFF. The DNA for the CDR3 is TGCGCCAGCAGCTTGGTGGGAGAAACTGAAGCTTTCTTT. Filled out from reference TRBV5-1 and TRBJ1-1, the complete variable domain reads KAGVTQTPRYLIKTRGQQVTLSCSPISGHRSVSWYQQTPGQGLQFLFEYFSETQRNKGNFPGRFSGRQFSNSRSEMNVSTLELGDSALYLCASSLVGETEAFFGQGTRLTVV.